Listed here is a single TCR beta chain. The data were taken from a study of blood T cell repertoires in COVID-19. On the study more broadly: Spain, Italy and the United States supplied samples that represented acute and convalescent COVID-19. T cells, B-cell-depleted T cells, or PBMCs supplied cDNA or gDNA.

The trim removed 2 bases at V and 6 bases at J, leaving 6 bases unmatched. The CDR3 contains 14 residues. Germline CDR1 and CDR2: MRHNA and SNTAGT. Original data processing: Estimation of nucleated cell counts was performed using reference gene primer amplification. Produced via immunoSEQ multiplex PCR; TCRdb's table is partial and in-frame only. V, J and clone size are those of that table, while D and trimming were read from the DNA. The sample lists around 200,000 clones, about nine tenths occurring once. Sequences were obtained from peripheral blood. The chain has TRBV6-4 and TRBJ2-5; 7 bases align to TRBD1. This TCR was sampled from a man aged 45-65 years with acute or convalescent COVID-19. The CDR3 nucleotides are TGTGCCAGCAGTGACGGGGCAGGGGGACAGACCCAGTACTTC. Its protein is CASSDGAGGQTQYF.